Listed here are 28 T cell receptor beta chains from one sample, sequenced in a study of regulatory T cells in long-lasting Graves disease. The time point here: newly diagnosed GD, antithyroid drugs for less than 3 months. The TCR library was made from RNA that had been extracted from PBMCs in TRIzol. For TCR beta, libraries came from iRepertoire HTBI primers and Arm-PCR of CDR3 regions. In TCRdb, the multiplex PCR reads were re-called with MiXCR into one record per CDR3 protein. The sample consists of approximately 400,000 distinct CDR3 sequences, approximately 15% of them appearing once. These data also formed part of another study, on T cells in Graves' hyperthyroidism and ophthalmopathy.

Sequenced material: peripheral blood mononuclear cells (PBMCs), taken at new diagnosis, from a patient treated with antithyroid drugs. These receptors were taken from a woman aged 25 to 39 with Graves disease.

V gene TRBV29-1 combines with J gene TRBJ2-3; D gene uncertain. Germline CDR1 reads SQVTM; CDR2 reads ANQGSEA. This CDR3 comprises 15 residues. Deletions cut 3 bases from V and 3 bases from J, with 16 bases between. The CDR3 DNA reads TGCAGCGTTGAGGCCGTGGCCTTGGCGACAGATACGCAGTATTTT. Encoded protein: CSVEAVALATDTQYF.

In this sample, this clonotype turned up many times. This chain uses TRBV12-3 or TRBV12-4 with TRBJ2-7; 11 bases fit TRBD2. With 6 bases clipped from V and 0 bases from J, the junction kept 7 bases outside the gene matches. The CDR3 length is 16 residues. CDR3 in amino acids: CASSPGTSGFSYEQYF. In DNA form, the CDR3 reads TGTGCCAGCAGCCCCGGGACTAGCGGTTTCTCCTACGAGCAGTACTTC.

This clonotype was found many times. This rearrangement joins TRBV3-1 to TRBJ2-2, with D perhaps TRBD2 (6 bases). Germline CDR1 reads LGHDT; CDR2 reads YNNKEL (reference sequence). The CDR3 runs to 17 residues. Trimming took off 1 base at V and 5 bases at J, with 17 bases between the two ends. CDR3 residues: CASSQVRRLAFTGELFF. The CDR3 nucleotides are TGTGCCAGCAGCCAAGTCAGACGGCTAGCGTTTACCGGGGAGCTGTTTTTT.

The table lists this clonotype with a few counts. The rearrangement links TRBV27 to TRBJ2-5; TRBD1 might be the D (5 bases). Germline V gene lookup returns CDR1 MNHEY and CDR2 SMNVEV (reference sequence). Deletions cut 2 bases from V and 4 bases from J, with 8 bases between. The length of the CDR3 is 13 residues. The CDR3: CASSLARGETQYF. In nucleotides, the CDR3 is TGTGCCAGCAGTTTAGCTAGGGGAGAGACCCAGTACTTC.

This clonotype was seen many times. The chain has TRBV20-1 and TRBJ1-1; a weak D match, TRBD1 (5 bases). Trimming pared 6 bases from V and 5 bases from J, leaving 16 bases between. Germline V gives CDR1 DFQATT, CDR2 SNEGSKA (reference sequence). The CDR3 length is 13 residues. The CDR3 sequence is CSAKTGTRTEAFF. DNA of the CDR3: TGCAGTGCCAAAACCGGGACCCGGACTGAAGCTTTCTTT.

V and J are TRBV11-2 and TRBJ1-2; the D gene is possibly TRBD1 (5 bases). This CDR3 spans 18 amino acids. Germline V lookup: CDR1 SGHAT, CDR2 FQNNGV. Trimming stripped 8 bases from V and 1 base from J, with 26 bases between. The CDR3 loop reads CASSTFRTRGSRNYGYTF. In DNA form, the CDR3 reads TGTGCCAGCTCTACCTTCCGGACAAGAGGATCTCGTAACTATGGCTACACCTTC. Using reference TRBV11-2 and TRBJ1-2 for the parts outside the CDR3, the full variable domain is EAGVAQSPRYKIIEKRQSVAFWCNPISGHATLYWYQQILGQGPKLLIQFQNNGVVDDSQLPKDRFSAERLKGVDSTLKIQPAKLEDSAVYLCASSTFRTRGSRNYGYTFGSGTRLTVV.

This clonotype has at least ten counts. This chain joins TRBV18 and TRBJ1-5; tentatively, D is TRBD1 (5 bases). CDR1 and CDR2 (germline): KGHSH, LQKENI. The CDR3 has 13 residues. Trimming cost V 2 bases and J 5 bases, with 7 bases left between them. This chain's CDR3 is CASSPSGYQPQHF. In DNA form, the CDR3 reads TGTGCCAGCTCACCATCAGGGTATCAGCCCCAGCATTTT.

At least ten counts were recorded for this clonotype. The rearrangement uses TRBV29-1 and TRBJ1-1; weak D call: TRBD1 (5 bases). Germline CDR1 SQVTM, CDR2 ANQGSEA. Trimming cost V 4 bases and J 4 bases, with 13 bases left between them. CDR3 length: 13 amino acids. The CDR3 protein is CSVAMGEGTEAFF. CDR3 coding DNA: TGCAGCGTTGCTATGGGGGAAGGCACTGAAGCTTTCTTT.

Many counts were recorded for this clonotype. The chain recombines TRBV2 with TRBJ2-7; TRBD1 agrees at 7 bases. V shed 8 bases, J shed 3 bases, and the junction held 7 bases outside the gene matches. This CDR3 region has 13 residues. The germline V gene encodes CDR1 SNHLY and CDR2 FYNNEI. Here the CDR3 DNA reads TGTGCCAGCGGGAGACAGGGCCTCTACGAGCAGTACTTC. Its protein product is CASGRQGLYEQYF.

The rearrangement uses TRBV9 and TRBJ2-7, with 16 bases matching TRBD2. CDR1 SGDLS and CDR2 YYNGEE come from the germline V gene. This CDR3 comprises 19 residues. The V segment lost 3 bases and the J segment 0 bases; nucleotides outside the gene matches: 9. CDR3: CASSAGTSGRAGHSYEQYF. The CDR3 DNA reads TGTGCCAGCAGCGCCGGGACTAGCGGGAGGGCGGGCCACTCCTACGAGCAGTACTTC.

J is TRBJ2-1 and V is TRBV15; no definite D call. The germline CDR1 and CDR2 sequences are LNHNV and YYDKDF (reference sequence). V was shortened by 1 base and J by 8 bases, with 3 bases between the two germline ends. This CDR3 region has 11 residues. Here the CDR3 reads CATSRGDEQFF. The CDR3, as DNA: TGTGCCACCAGCAGAGGGGATGAGCAGTTCTTC.

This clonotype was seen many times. The DNA for the CDR3 is TGTGCCAGCAGTTTACCCAGCGGGAGGGGCTACAATGAGCAGTTCTTC. It specifies CASSLPSGRGYNEQFF. The chain recombines TRBV28 with TRBJ2-1; 10 bases match TRBD2. This CDR3 region has 16 residues. With 2 bases clipped from V and 3 bases from J, the junction kept 4 bases outside the gene matches. Germline loops: CDR1 MDHEN, CDR2 SYDVKM.

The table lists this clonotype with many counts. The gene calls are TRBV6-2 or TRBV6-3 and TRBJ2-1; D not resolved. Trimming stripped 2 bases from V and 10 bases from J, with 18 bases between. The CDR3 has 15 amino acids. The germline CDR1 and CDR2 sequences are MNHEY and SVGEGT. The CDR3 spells CASSYQPASPQEQFF. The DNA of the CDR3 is TGTGCCAGCAGTTACCAGCCGGCCTCCCCCCAGGAGCAGTTCTTC.

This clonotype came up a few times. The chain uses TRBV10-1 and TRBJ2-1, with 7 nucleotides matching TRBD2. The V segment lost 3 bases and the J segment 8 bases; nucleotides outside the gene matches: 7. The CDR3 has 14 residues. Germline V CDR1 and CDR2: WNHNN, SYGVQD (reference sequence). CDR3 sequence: CASSERRERYEQFF. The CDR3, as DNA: TGCGCCAGCAGTGAAAGGCGGGAGCGGTATGAGCAGTTCTTC.

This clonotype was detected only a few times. The CDR3 spells CASSLNPFSGANVLTF. The CDR3 DNA reads TGTGCCAGCAGCTTAAACCCCTTCTCTGGGGCCAACGTCCTGACTTTC. The chain carries TRBV7-3 and TRBJ2-6; D uncertain. Per germline, CDR1 SGHTA and CDR2 FQGTGA. The V and J ends lost 1 base and 0 bases respectively, with 7 bases between them. The CDR3 has 16 residues.

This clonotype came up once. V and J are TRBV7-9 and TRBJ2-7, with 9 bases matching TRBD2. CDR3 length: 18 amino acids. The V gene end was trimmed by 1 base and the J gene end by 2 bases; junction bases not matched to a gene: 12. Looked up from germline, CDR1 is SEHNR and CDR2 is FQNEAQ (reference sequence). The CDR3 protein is CASSLGHLSGRRTYEQYF. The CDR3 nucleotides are TGTGCCAGCAGCTTAGGTCACCTTAGCGGGAGAAGGACCTACGAGCAGTACTTC.

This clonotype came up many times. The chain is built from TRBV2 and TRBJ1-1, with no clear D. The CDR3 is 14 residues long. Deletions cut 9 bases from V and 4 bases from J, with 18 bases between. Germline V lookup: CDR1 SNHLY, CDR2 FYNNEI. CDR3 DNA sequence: TGTGCCAGTCGGGGAGGTGATCTGGGCACTGAAGCTTTCTTT. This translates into CASRGGDLGTEAFF. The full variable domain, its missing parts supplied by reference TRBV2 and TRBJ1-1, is EPEVTQTPSHQVTQMGQEVILRCVPISNHLYFYWYRQILGQKVEFLVSFYNNEISEKSEIFDDQFSVERPDGSNFTLKIRSTKLEDSAMYFCASRGGDLGTEAFFGQGTRLTVV.

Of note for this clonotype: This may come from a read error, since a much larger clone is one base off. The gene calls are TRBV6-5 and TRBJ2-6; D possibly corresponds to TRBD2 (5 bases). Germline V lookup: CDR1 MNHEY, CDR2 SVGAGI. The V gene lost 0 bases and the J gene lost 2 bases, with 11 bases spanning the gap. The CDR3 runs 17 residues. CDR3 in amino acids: CASSYSSWGAGANVLTF. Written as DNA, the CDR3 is TGTGCCAGCAGTTACTCGAGTTGGGGAGCTGGGGCCAACGTCCTGACTTTC.

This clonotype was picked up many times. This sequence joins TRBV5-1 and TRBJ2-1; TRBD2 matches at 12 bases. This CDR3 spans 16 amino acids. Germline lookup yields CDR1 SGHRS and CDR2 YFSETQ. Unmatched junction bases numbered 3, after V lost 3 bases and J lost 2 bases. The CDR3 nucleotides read TGCGCCAGCAGCTCCCGACTAGCGGGGGCCTACAATGAGCAGTTCTTC. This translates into CASSSRLAGAYNEQFF.

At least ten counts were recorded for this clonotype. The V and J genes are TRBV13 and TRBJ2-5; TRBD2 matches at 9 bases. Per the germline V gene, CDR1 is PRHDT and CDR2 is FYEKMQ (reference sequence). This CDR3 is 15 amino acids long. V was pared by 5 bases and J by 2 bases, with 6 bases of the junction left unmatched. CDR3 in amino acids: CASSRAGGQQETQYF. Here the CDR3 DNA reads TGTGCCAGCAGCCGAGCGGGAGGTCAACAAGAGACCCAGTACTTC.

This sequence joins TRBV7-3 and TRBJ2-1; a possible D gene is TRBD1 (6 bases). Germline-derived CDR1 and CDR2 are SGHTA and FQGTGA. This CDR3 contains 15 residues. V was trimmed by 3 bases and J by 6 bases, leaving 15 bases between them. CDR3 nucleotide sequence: TGTGCCAGCAGCTTTCAGACAGGTCTAGCCAATGAGCAGTTCTTC. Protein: CASSFQTGLANEQFF.

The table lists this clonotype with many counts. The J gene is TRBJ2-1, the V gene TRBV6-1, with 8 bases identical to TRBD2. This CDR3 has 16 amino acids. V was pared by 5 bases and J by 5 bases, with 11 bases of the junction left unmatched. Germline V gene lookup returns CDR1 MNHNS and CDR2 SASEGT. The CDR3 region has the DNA TGTGCCAGCAGTCCCAGAGCGGGAGATCTGGACAATGAGCAGTTCTTC. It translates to CASSPRAGDLDNEQFF.

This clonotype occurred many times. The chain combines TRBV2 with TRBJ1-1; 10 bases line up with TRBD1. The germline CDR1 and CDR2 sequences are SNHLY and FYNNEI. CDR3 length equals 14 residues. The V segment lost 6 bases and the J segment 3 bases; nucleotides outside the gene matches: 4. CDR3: CASSGQGGDTEAFF. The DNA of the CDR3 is TGTGCCAGCAGCGGACAGGGGGGGGACACTGAAGCTTTCTTT.

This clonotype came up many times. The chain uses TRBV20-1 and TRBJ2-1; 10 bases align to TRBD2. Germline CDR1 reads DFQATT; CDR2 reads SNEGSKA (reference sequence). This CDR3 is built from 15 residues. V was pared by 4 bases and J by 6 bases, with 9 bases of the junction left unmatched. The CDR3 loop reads CSATSLAGDFNEQFF. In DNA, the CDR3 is TGCAGTGCTACCTCTCTAGCGGGAGATTTCAATGAGCAGTTCTTC.

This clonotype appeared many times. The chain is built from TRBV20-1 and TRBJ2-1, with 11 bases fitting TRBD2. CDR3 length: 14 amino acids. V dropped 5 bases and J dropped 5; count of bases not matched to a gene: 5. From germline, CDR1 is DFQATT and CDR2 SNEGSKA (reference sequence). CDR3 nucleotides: TGCAGTGCTGTTCCGGGACTAGCGGACAATGAGCAGTTCTTC. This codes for CSAVPGLADNEQFF.

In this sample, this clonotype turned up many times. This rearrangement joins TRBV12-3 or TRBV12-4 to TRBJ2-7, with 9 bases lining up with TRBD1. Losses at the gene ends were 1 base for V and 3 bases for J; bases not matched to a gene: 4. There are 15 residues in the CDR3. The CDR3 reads CASSLGGQGLYEQYF. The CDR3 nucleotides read TGTGCCAGCAGTTTAGGCGGACAGGGGCTCTACGAGCAGTACTTC.

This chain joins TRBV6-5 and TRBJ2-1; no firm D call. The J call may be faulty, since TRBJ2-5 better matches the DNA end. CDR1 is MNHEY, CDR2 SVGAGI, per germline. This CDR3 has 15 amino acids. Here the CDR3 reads CASSYSISGGETQYF. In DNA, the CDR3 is TGTGCCAGCAGTTACTCGATTTCGGGTGGAGAGACCCAGTACTTC.

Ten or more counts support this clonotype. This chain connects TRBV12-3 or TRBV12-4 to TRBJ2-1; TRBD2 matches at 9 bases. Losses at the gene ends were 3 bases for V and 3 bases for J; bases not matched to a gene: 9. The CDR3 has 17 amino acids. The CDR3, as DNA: TGTGCCAGCAGTTTGAACTTAGCGGGAGTCATCTACAATGAGCAGTTCTTC. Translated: CASSLNLAGVIYNEQFF.